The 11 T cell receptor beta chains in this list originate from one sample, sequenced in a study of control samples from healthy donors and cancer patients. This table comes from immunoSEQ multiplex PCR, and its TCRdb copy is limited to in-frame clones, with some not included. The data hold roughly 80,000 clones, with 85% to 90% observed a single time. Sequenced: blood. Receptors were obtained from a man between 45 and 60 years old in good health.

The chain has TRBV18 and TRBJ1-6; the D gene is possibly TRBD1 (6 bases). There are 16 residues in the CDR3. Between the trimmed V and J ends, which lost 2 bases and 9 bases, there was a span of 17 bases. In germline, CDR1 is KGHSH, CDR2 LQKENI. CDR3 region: CASSPSSQGGGSPLHF. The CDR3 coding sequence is TGTGCCAGCTCACCATCTTCACAGGGAGGCGGTTCACCCCTCCACTTT.

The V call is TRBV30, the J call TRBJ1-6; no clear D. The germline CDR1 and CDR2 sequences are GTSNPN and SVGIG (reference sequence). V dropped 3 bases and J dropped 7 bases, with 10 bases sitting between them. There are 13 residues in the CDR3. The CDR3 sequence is CAWSPIRNSPLHF. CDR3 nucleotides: TGTGCCTGGAGCCCCATAAGAAATTCACCCCTCCACTTT.

The CDR3: CASSLTSMSEQYF. DNA of the CDR3: TGTGCCAGCAGTTTGACTAGTATGAGCGAGCAGTACTTC. The V and J genes are TRBV12-3 or TRBV12-4 and TRBJ2-7, with D tentatively TRBD2 (6 bases). V was clipped by 3 bases and J by 6 bases, with 12 bases between them. CDR3 size: 13 residues.

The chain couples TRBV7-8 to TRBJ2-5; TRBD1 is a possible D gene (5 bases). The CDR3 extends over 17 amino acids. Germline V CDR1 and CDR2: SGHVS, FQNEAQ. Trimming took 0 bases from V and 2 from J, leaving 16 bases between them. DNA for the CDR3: TGTGCCAGCAGCTTAGCGGGTGGGGCAGGACAACAAGAGACCCAGTACTTC. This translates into CASSLAGGAGQQETQYF. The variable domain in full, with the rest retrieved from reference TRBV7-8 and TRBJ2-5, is GAGVSQSPRYKVAKRGQDVALRCDPISGHVSLFWYQQALGQGPEFLTYFQNEAQLDKSGLPSDRFFAERPEGSVSTLKIQRTQQEDSAVYLCASSLAGGAGQQETQYFGPGTRLLVL.

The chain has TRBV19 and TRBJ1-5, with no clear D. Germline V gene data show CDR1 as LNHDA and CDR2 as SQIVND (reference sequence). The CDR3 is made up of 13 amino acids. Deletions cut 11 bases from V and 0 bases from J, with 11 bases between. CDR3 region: CAASGDSNQPQHF. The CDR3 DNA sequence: TGTGCCGCATCAGGTGATAGCAATCAGCCCCAGCATTTT.

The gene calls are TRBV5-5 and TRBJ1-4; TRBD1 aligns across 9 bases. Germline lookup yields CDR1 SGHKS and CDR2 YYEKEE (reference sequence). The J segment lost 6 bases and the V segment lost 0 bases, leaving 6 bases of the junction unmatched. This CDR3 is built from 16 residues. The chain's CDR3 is CASSLGTGAFYEKLFF. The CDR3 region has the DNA TGTGCCAGCAGCTTGGGGACAGGGGCCTTTTATGAAAAACTGTTTTTT.

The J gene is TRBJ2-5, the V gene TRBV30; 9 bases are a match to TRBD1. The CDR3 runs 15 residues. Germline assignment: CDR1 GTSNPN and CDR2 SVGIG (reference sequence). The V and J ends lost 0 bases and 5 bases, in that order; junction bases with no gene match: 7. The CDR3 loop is CAWSVRTGAGETQYF. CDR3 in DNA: TGTGCCTGGAGTGTACGGACAGGGGCCGGGGAGACCCAGTACTTC.

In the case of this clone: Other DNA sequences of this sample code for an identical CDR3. In DNA, the CDR3 is TGTGCCAGCAGCCGGAAGCAGCTTAAGAACACTGAAGCTTTCTTT. Translating gives CASSRKQLKNTEAFF. The chain joins TRBV14 to TRBJ1-1; D not certain. Germline assignment: CDR1 SGHDN and CDR2 FVKESK. V lost 4 bases and J lost 1, with 13 bases in between. The CDR3 covers 15 residues. Complete variable domain (other parts from reference TRBV14 and TRBJ1-1): EAGVTQFPSHSVIEKGQTVTLRCDPISGHDNLYWYRRVMGKEIKFLLHFVKESKQDESGMPNNRFLAERTGGTYSTLKVQPAELEDSGVYFCASSRKQLKNTEAFFGQGTRLTVV.

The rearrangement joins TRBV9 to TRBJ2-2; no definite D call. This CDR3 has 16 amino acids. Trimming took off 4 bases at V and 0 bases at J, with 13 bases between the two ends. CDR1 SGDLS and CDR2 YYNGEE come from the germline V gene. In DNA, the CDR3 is TGTGCCAGCAGCAGGACGAACGCCGCGAACACCGGGGAGCTGTTTTTT. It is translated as CASSRTNAANTGELFF.

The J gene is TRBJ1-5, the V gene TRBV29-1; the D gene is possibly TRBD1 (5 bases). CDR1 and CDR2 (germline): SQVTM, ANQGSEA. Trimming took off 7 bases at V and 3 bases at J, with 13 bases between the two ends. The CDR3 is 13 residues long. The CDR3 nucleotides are TGCAGCGAACTACAGGTTACCAATCAGCCCCAGCATTTT. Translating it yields CSELQVTNQPQHF.

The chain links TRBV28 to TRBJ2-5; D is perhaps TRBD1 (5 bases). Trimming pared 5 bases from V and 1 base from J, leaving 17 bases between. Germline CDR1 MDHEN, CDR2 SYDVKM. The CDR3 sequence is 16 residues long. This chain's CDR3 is CASSHLTAGLQETQYF. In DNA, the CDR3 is TGTGCCAGCAGTCACCTTACGGCAGGGCTCCAAGAGACCCAGTACTTC.